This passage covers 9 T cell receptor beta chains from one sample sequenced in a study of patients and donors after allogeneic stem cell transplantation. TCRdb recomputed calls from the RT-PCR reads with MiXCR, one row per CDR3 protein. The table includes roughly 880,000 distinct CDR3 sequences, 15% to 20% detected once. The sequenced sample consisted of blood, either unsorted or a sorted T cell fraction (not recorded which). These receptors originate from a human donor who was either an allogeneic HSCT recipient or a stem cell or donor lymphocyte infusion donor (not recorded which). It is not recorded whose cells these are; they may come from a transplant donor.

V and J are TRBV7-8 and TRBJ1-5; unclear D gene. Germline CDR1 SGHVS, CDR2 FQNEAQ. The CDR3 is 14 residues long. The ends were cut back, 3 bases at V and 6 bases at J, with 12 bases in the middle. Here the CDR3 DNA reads TGTGCCAGCAGCTTCGGCCAGGTTCTTCAGCCCCAGCATTTT. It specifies CASSFGQVLQPQHF.

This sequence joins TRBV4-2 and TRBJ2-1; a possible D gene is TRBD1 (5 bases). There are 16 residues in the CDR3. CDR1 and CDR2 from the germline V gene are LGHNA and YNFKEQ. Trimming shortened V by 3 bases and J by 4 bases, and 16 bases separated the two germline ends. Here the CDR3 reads CASSQEFDRKYNEQFF. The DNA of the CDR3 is TGTGCCAGCAGCCAGGAATTCGACAGAAAATACAATGAGCAGTTCTTC.

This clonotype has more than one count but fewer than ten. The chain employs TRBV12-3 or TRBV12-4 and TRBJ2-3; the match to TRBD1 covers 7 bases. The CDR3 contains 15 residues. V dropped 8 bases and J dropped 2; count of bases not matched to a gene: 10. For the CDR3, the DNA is TGTGCCAGCGACGACCGAGGGGGCCCCACAGATACGCAGTATTTT. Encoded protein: CASDDRGGPTDTQYF.

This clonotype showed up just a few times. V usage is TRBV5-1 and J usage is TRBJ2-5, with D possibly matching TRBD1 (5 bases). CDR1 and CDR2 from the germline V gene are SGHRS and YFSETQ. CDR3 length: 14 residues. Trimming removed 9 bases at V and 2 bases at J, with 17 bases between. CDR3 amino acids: CATSRTFGQETQYF. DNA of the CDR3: TGCGCCACCTCGAGGACATTCGGGCAAGAGACCCAGTACTTC. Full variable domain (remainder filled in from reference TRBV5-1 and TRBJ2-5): KAGVTQTPRYLIKTRGQQVTLSCSPISGHRSVSWYQQTPGQGLQFLFEYFSETQRNKGNFPGRFSGRQFSNSRSEMNVSTLELGDSALYLCATSRTFGQETQYFGPGTRLLVL.

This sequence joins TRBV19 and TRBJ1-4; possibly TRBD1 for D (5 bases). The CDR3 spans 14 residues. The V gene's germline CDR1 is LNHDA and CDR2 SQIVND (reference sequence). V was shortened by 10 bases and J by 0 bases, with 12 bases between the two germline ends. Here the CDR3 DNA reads TGTGCCACAAGGGACCGCGCAACTAATGAAAAACTGTTTTTT. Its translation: CATRDRATNEKLFF.

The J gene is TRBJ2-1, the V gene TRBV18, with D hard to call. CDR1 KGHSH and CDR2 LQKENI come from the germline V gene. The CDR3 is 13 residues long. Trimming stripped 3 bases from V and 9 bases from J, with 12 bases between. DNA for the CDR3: TGTGCCAGCTCACCTCGAAAGGCCGGTGAGCAGTTCTTC. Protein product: CASSPRKAGEQFF. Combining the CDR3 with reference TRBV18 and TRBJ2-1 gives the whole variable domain NAGVMQNPRHLVRRRGQEARLRCSPMKGHSHVYWYRQLPEEGLKFMVYLQKENIIDESGMPKERFSAEFPKEGPSILRIQQVVRGDSAAYFCASSPRKAGEQFFGPGTRLTVL.

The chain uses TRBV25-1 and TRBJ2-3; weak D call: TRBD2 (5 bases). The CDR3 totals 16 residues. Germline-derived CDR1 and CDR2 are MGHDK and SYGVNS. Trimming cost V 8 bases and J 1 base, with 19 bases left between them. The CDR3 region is CASALGLRRGTDTQYF. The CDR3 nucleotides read TGTGCCAGCGCCCTCGGCTTGAGGCGGGGCACAGATACGCAGTATTTT.

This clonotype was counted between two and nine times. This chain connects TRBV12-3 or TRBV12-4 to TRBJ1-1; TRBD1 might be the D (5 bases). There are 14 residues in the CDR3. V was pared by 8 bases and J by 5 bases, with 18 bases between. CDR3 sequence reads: CASRSLGGTTEAFF. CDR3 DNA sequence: TGTGCCAGCCGCTCCCTGGGGGGAACAACTGAAGCTTTCTTT.

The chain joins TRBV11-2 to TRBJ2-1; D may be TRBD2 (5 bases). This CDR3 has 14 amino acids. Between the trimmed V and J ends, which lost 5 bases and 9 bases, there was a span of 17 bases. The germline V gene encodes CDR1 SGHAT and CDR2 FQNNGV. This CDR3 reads CASSITGNVGEQFF. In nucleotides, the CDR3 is TGTGCCAGCAGCATAACGGGGAATGTGGGTGAGCAGTTCTTC.